Following are 17 T cell receptor beta chains from one sample sequenced in a study of blood T cells in healthy people across ages. Together with a sample-barcoded 5' primer, a J-beta primer mix was included in a second PCR lasting about 7 to 12 cycles. MiXCR, run by TCRdb on the 5' RACE reads, gives a single entry per CDR3 protein. The sample includes around 800,000 distinct CDR3 sequences, roughly 60% of them seen just once. The sequenced material came from blood. The receptors originated from a young man in good health.

This clonotype appeared a single time. This sequence joins TRBV7-3 and TRBJ2-1; D tentatively fits TRBD1 or TRBD2 (5 bases each). The DNA matches TRBJ2-7 better at its end, which makes the J call doubtful. There are 15 residues in the CDR3. The germline gives CDR1 SGHTA, CDR2 FQGTGA. The CDR3 is CASSTGQGPYNEQYF. In DNA, the CDR3 is TGTGCCAGCAGCACGGGGCAGGGCCCCTACAATGAGCAGTACTTC.

There are a few counts of this clonotype. V usage is TRBV27 and J usage is TRBJ2-5; D gene uncertain. V lost 3 bases and J lost 2, with 7 bases in between. The CDR3 runs to 13 residues. Germline V gene sequence: CDR1 MNHEY, CDR2 SMNVEV (reference sequence). CDR3 DNA: TGTGCCAGCAGTTTCCATACTCAAGAGACCCAGTACTTC. Encoded protein: CASSFHTQETQYF.

As concerns this clonotype: This CDR3 fails to terminate in the conserved phenylalanine or tryptophan, so it likely reflects a read error. The limits of the CDR3 on the DNA are not certain, so only TCRdb's listed CDR3 is given. The rearrangement uses TRBV9 and TRBJ2-2; TRBD1, the table's D call, lacks a check against the DNA. Counting both end residues, the CDR3 totals 15 amino acids. The germline gives CDR1 SGDLS, CDR2 YYNGEE. The CDR3 sequence: CASQPGGSNTGELFS.

The chain recombines TRBV10-3 with TRBJ2-1; D unclear. CDR1 is ENHRY and CDR2 is SYGVKD in the germline V gene. This CDR3 contains 11 residues. V was trimmed by 4 bases and J by 13 bases, leaving 11 bases between them. The CDR3 here is CAISAQETQFF. CDR3 DNA: TGTGCCATCAGTGCCCAAGAGACCCAGTTCTTC.

The chain uses TRBV25-1 and TRBJ2-1; D is unresolved. V was cut by 2 bases and J by 4 bases, with 6 bases left in between. CDR1 is MGHDK and CDR2 is SYGVNS in the germline V gene. The CDR3 loop spans 13 amino acids. The chain's CDR3 is CASSERGYNEQFF. The CDR3, as DNA: TGTGCCAGCAGTGAAAGAGGTTACAATGAGCAGTTCTTC. The whole variable domain, filled in from reference TRBV25-1 and TRBJ2-1, reads EADIYQTPRYLVIGTGKKITLECSQTMGHDKMYWYQQDPGMELHLIHYSYGVNSTEKGDLSSESTVSRIRTEHFPLTLESARPSHTSQYLCASSERGYNEQFFGPGTRLTVL.

The CDR3 region is CSARDRGRRNSPLHF. CDR3 DNA sequence: TGCAGTGCTAGGGATCGAGGCAGAAGAAACTCACCCCTCCACTTT. This chain uses TRBV20-1 with TRBJ1-6; D uncertain. Per the germline V gene, CDR1 is DFQATT and CDR2 is SNEGSKA (reference sequence). Trimming took 3 bases from V and 10 from J, leaving 19 bases between them. This CDR3 comprises 15 residues.

The chain is built from TRBV6-2 or TRBV6-3 and TRBJ2-1; 8 nucleotides align to TRBD1. The ends lost 2 bases at V and 8 bases at J; junction bases unmatched: 5. The CDR3 covers 14 residues. The germline V gene encodes CDR1 MNHEY and CDR2 SVGEGT. For the CDR3, the DNA is TGTGCCAGCAGTTACCGGGACAGGTATGATGAGCAGTTCTTC. This codes for CASSYRDRYDEQFF.

DNA for the CDR3: TGTGCCAGCAGTCCCAGACCAGGGGATGGCTACACCTTC. Translating gives CASSPRPGDGYTF. The rearrangement links TRBV12-3 or TRBV12-4 to TRBJ1-2; D may be TRBD1 (6 bases). The ends were cut back, 5 bases at V and 6 bases at J, with 13 bases in the middle. CDR3 size: 13 residues.

In its sample, this clonotype was seen many times. The chain couples TRBV20-1 to TRBJ2-7; 7 nucleotides align to TRBD1. The CDR3 loop spans 15 amino acids. With V trimmed by 6 bases and J by 3 bases, 14 bases remained unmatched. Per germline, CDR1 DFQATT and CDR2 SNEGSKA (reference sequence). DNA for the CDR3: TGCAGTGCAGACCAGGGGGACAGCTCTGTCTACGAGCAGTACTTC. Translated, it gives CSADQGDSSVYEQYF.

This rearrangement joins TRBV6-2 or TRBV6-3 to TRBJ2-3; 9 bases line up with TRBD1. There are 16 residues in the CDR3. Germline CDR1 MNHEY, CDR2 SVGEGT. V was clipped by 4 bases and J by 1 base; unmatched bases: 6. CDR3 in amino acids: CASSSHRGLRTDTQYF. The DNA of the CDR3 is TGTGCCAGCAGTTCGCACAGGGGGCTTCGCACAGATACGCAGTATTTT.

This clonotype has only a few counts. The gene calls are TRBV9 and TRBJ2-1; D could derive from TRBD1 or TRBD2 (6 bases each). The CDR3 is 14 residues long. With 2 bases removed from V and 7 bases from J, the gap between germline ends came to 13 bases. Germline V gene data show CDR1 as SGDLS and CDR2 as YYNGEE. The CDR3 here is CASSVGGGHNEQFF. The CDR3, as DNA: TGTGCCAGCAGCGTTGGAGGGGGACATAATGAGCAGTTCTTC.

V is TRBV14 and J is TRBJ2-5; 8 bases are a match to TRBD2. The CDR3 consists of 13 residues. V gave up 5 bases and J gave up 5 bases; unmatched junction bases: 4. CDR1 is SGHDN, CDR2 FVKESK, per germline. The CDR3 nucleotides read TGTGCCAGCAGCAAGATAGCGGGGGAGACCCAGTACTTC. Protein: CASSKIAGETQYF. Using reference TRBV14 and TRBJ2-5 for the parts outside the CDR3, the full variable domain is EAGVTQFPSHSVIEKGQTVTLRCDPISGHDNLYWYRRVMGKEIKFLLHFVKESKQDESGMPNNRFLAERTGGTYSTLKVQPAELEDSGVYFCASSKIAGETQYFGPGTRLLVL.

This clonotype was observed a single time. This sequence joins TRBV7-9 and TRBJ2-2; D unresolved. There are 13 residues in the CDR3. Trimming cost V 2 bases and J 4 bases, with 5 bases left between them. Looked up from germline, CDR1 is SEHNR and CDR2 is FQNEAQ (reference sequence). CDR3 sequence: CASSLLPTGELFF. DNA for the CDR3: TGTGCCAGCAGCTTACTACCCACCGGGGAGCTGTTTTTT.

The chain is built from TRBV11-2 and TRBJ1-2; 10 positions match TRBD1. The CDR3 is 16 residues long. CDR1 and CDR2 from the germline V gene are SGHAT and FQNNGV. Germline trimming cut 5 bases from V and 11 bases from J; bases unmatched to any gene: 17. The CDR3 DNA sequence: TGTGCCAGCAGCCCATCCTCGACAGGGGGCGGTCTAGGGTACACCTTC. This translates into CASSPSSTGGGLGYTF.

The V gene is TRBV12-3 or TRBV12-4, the J gene TRBJ2-3; no clear D gene. Trimming shortened V by 6 bases and J by 4 bases, and 5 bases separated the two germline ends. The CDR3 extends over 11 amino acids. The CDR3 nucleotides read TGTGCCAGCAGGTTGTCAGATACGCAGTATTTT. Translating it yields CASRLSDTQYF.

The chain couples TRBV10-3 to TRBJ2-5, with 9 bases fitting TRBD1. The J call is uncertain, as TRBJ2-7 better fits the DNA end. The germline gives CDR1 ENHRY, CDR2 SYGVKD. CDR3 length equals 14 residues. CDR3 sequence reads: CAISDDRGAVEQYF. The CDR3 DNA reads as TGTGCCATCAGTGACGACAGGGGGGCGGTCGAGCAGTACTTC.

The V call is TRBV20-1, the J call TRBJ2-3; the D call may be TRBD1 or TRBD2 (5 bases each). This CDR3 is built from 15 residues. Germline lookup yields CDR1 DFQATT and CDR2 SNEGSKA (reference sequence). V lost 6 bases, J lost 3 bases, and 19 bases lay in between. The CDR3 region has the DNA TGCAGTGCGCGAGGGACGGGTGGCCTTACAGATACGCAGTATTTT. Protein: CSARGTGGLTDTQYF.